The 15 T cell receptor beta chains below all came from one sample that was sequenced in a study of identical twins. TCRdb reprocessed the 5' RACE reads via MiXCR and lists one record per CDR3 protein. The sample yields hundreds of thousands of distinct CDR3 sequences, around 8.3% seen once. This sample was also put to use in a study of yellow fever vaccine responses in identical twins.

Material for sequencing was PBMCs. These receptors were taken from a woman between 18 and 30 years old in good health.

This clonotype has a handful of counts. The J gene is TRBJ2-5, the V gene TRBV7-9, with TRBD1 matching 7 bases. With 5 bases clipped from V and 5 bases from J, the junction kept 14 bases outside the gene matches. The germline CDR1 and CDR2 sequences are SEHNR and FQNEAQ (reference sequence). The length of the CDR3 is 16 residues. The CDR3 DNA reads TGTGCCAGCAGCCGTTCCCTAGACAGGGATTGGGAGACCCAGTACTTC. Translating gives CASSRSLDRDWETQYF.

This chain uses TRBV20-1 with TRBJ2-3, with 7 bases fitting TRBD2. V shed 6 bases, J shed 5 bases, and the junction held 17 bases outside the gene matches. The CDR3 has 16 residues. Germline V gene data show CDR1 as DFQATT and CDR2 as SNEGSKA (reference sequence). The CDR3 nucleotides read TGCAGTGCCAGCCGGGTCGGACGGGAGGTCAGAGATACGCAGTATTTT. It specifies CSASRVGREVRDTQYF.

This clonotype was found a few times. CDR3 in amino acids: CSVAYRGQAGNTIYF. CDR3 sequence (DNA): TGCAGCGTCGCATACAGGGGGCAGGCTGGAAACACCATATATTTT. This sequence joins TRBV29-1 and TRBJ1-3; 9 bases line up with TRBD1. With V trimmed by 6 bases and J by 2 bases, 8 bases remained unmatched. Per germline, CDR1 SQVTM and CDR2 ANQGSEA. The CDR3 spans 15 residues.

This clonotype was detected a few times. The chain joins TRBV4-1 to TRBJ2-5; the match to TRBD2 covers 13 bases. Germline V gene sequence: CDR1 MGHRA, CDR2 YSYEKL. The CDR3 extends over 18 amino acids. The J segment lost 0 bases and the V segment lost 4 bases, leaving 8 bases of the junction unmatched. The CDR3 DNA reads TGCGCCAGCAGCCGGACTAGCGGGAGCCCGGCGTACCAAGAGACCCAGTACTTC. Translation gives CASSRTSGSPAYQETQYF.

This clonotype was seen repeatedly, ten times or more. The chain has TRBV29-1 and TRBJ1-6; a possible D gene is TRBD1 (6 bases). Germline lookup yields CDR1 SQVTM and CDR2 ANQGSEA. V lost 6 bases to trimming and J lost 8 bases, with 17 bases between them. The CDR3 contains 14 residues. DNA of the CDR3: TGCAGCGTCCGCTATCCCAGGGGCGATTCACCCCTCCACTTT. This codes for CSVRYPRGDSPLHF.

This chain connects TRBV19 to TRBJ1-1; D ambiguous. Deletions cut 9 bases from V and 1 base from J, with 12 bases between. This CDR3 region has 13 residues. Germline V gene sequence: CDR1 LNHDA, CDR2 SQIVND (reference sequence). The CDR3 bases are TGTGCCAGCCGGGCCTTTCAGAACACTGAAGCTTTCTTT. It encodes CASRAFQNTEAFF.

This clonotype was detected many times. The chain carries TRBV29-1 and TRBJ2-3, with 7 positions matching TRBD2. Germline values: CDR1 SQVTM, CDR2 ANQGSEA. The CDR3 length is 13 residues. Trimming took 4 bases from V and 4 from J; bases not matched to a gene: 5. As DNA, the CDR3 is TGCAGCGTTGGGGGGGGGGAACCAGATACGCAGTATTTT. It yields the protein CSVGGGEPDTQYF.

This clonotype was counted at least ten times. The genes are TRBV4-1 and TRBJ2-5, with D possibly being TRBD2 (6 bases). Germline assignment: CDR1 MGHRA and CDR2 YSYEKL. The CDR3 consists of 16 residues. V lost 4 bases and J 9 bases, leaving 24 bases between the germline ends. CDR3 in DNA: TGCGCCAGCAGCCTTACTAGCACCTCAAACGCTGGGGCCCAGTACTTC. Its protein is CASSLTSTSNAGAQYF.

Many counts were recorded for this clonotype. V gene TRBV20-1 combines with J gene TRBJ1-5; D not resolved. Per the germline V gene, CDR1 is DFQATT and CDR2 is SNEGSKA (reference sequence). V was cut by 0 bases and J by 0 bases, with 15 bases left in between. CDR3 length: 17 residues. As DNA, the CDR3 is TGCAGTGCTAGAGATTTCTCGGTGGGTCATAGCAATCAGCCCCAGCATTTT. Translation gives CSARDFSVGHSNQPQHF.

This sequence joins TRBV4-3 and TRBJ1-5; possible D gene TRBD1, 5 bases. Trimming took off 0 bases at V and 0 bases at J, with 6 bases between the two ends. Germline V CDR1 and CDR2: LGHNA, YSLEER. The CDR3 consists of 15 residues. Here the CDR3 reads CASSQEQDSNQPQHF. The CDR3 nucleotides are TGCGCCAGCAGCCAAGAACAGGATAGCAATCAGCCCCAGCATTTT.

This clonotype was seen many times. This chain connects TRBV6-5 to TRBJ2-1; D possibly corresponds to TRBD1 (5 bases). CDR3 length equals 14 residues. Between the trimmed V and J ends, which lost 2 bases and 8 bases, there was a span of 13 bases. In germline, CDR1 is MNHEY, CDR2 SVGAGI. This CDR3 is CASSYADRGYEQFF. The CDR3 coding sequence is TGTGCCAGCAGTTACGCCGACAGAGGATATGAGCAGTTCTTC.

This clonotype came up a few times. The chain has TRBV2 and TRBJ2-1; D unresolved. Germline CDR1 reads SNHLY; CDR2 reads FYNNEI. The ends were cut back, 3 bases at V and 1 base at J, with 4 bases in the middle. The CDR3 contains 13 residues. In DNA form, the CDR3 reads TGTGCCAGCAGTGAGCAGTCCTACAATGAGCAGTTCTTC. Its translation: CASSEQSYNEQFF.

The J gene is TRBJ2-2, the V gene TRBV7-8; D is tentatively TRBD1 or TRBD2 (7 bases each). The CDR3 has 15 residues. V was clipped by 6 bases and J by 4 bases, with 15 bases between them. Germline V lookup: CDR1 SGHVS, CDR2 FQNEAQ. The CDR3 region is CASRTDREGTGELFF. The CDR3 DNA follows: TGTGCCAGCAGAACAGACAGGGAGGGCACCGGGGAGCTGTTTTTT.

This chain joins TRBV7-9 and TRBJ1-1; 8 positions agree with TRBD1. CDR1 is SEHNR and CDR2 is FQNEAQ in the germline V gene (reference sequence). This CDR3 has 14 amino acids. Trimming took 4 bases from V and 5 from J; bases not matched to a gene: 6. CDR3 protein: CASSSIQGGTEAFF. In nucleotides, the CDR3 is TGTGCCAGCAGCTCCATACAGGGGGGGACTGAAGCTTTCTTT. Full variable domain (rest looked up from reference TRBV7-9 and TRBJ1-1): DTGVSQNPRHKITKRGQNVTFRCDPISEHNRLYWYRQTLGQGPEFLTYFQNEAQLEKSRLLSDRFSAERPKGSFSTLEIQRTEQGDSAMYLCASSSIQGGTEAFFGQGTRLTVV.

The V call is TRBV20-1, the J call TRBJ1-2, with D unclear. The CDR3 consists of 10 residues. CDR1 is DFQATT and CDR2 is SNEGSKA in the germline V gene (reference sequence). Trimming took 6 bases from V and 6 from J, leaving 8 bases between them. The CDR3 DNA reads TGCAGTGCCACTCTGGATGGCTACACCTTC. Its protein product is CSATLDGYTF.